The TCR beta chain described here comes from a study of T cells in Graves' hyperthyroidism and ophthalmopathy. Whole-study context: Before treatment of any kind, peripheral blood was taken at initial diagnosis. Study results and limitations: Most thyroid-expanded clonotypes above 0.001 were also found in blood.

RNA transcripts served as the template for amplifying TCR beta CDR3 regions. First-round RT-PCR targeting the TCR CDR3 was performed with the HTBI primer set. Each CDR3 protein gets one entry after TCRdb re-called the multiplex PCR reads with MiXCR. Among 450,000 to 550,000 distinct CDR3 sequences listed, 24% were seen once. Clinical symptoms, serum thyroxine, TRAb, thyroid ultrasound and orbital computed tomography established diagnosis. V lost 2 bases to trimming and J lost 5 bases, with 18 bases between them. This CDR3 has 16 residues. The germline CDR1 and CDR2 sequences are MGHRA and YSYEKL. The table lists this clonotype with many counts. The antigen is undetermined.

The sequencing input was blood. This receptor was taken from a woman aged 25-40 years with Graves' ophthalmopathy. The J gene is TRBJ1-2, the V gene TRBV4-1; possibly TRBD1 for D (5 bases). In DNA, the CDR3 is TGCGCCAGCAGCCAACCGGGACGGAGCCCCCCGTATGGCTACACCTTC. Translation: CASSQPGRSPPYGYTF.